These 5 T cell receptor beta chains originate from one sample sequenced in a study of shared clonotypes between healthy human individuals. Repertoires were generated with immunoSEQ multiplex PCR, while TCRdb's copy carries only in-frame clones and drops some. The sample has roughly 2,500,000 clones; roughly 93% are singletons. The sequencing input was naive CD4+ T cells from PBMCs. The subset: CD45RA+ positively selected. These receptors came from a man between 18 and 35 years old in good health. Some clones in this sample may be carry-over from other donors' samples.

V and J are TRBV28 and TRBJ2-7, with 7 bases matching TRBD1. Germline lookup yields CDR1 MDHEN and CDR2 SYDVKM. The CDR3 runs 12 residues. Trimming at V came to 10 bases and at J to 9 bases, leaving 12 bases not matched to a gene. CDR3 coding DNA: TGTGCCACCTGGACACTCCCAGGGGGGCAGTACTTC. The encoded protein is CATWTLPGGQYF. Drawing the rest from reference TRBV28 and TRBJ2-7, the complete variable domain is DVKVTQSSRYLVKRTGEKVFLECVQDMDHENMFWYRQDPGLGLRLIYFSYDVKMKEKGDIPEGYSVSREKKERFSLILESASTNQTSMYLCATWTLPGGQYFGPGTRLTVT.

The CDR3 protein is CASSSSLGANTGELFF. The CDR3 DNA follows: TGTGCCAGCAGCTCATCTTTGGGGGCGAACACCGGGGAGCTGTTTTTT. This sequence joins TRBV5-4 and TRBJ2-2; D may match TRBD1 or TRBD2 (5 bases each). Germline values: CDR1 SGHNT, CDR2 YYREEE (reference sequence). The CDR3 covers 16 residues. V was pared by 3 bases and J by 0 bases, with 12 bases between.

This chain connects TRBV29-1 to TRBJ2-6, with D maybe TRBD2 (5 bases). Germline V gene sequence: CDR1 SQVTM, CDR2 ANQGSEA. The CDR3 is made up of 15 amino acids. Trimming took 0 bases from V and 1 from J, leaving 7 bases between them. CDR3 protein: CSVEDGGSGANVLTF. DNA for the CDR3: TGCAGCGTTGAAGATGGCGGGTCTGGGGCCAACGTCCTGACTTTC.

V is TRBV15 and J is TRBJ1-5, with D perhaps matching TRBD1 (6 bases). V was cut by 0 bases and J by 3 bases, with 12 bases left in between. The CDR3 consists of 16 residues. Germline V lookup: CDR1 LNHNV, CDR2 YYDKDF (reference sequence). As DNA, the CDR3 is TGTGCCACCAGCAGAGATCCACGGGGGCTCAATCAGCCCCAGCATTTT. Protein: CATSRDPRGLNQPQHF.

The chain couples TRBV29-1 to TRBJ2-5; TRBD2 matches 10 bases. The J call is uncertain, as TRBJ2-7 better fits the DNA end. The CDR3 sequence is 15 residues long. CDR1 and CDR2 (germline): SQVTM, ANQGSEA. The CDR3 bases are TGCAGCGTTGAGGAAAGACTAGCGGGCGCCTACGAGCAGTACTTC. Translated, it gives CSVEERLAGAYEQYF.